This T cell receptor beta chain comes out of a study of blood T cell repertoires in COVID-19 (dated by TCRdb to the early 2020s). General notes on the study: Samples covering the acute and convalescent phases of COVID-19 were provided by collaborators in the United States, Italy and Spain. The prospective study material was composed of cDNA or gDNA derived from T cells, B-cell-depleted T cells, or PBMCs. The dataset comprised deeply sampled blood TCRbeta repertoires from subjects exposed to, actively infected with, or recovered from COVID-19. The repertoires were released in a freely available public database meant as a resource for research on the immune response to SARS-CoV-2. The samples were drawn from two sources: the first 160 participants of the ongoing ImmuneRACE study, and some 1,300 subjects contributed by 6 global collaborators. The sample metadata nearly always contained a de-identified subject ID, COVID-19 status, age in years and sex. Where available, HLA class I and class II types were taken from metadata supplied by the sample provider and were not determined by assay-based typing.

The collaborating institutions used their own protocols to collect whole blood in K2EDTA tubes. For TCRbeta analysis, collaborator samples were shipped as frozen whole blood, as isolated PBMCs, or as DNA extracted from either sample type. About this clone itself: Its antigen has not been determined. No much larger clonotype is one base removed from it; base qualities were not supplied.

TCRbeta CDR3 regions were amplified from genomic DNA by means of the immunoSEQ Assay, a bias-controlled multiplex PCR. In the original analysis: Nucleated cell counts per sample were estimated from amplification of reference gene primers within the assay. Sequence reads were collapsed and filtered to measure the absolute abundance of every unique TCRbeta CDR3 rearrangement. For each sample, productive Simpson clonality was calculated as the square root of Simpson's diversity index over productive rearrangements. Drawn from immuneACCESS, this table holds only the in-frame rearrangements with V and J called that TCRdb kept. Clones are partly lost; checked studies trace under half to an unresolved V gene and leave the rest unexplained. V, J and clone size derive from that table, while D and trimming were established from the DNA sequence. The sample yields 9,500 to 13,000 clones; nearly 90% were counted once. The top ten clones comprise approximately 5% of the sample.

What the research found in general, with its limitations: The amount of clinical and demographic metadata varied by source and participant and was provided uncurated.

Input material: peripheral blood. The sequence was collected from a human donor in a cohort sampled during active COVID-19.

The DNA sequence is given as TGTGCCAGTAGTGAGGCGGGGGGCCCAGATACGCAGTATTTT. Translated, it reads CASSEAGGPDTQYF. The chain employs TRBV19 and TRBJ2-3, with 8 bases in between that match TRBD2. The germline V gene (reference sequence) provides CDR1 LNHDA and CDR2 SQIVND. The CDR3 runs 14 residues from the cysteine to the phenylalanine. Only the CDR3 DNA stays, 42 bases, in frame from base 1. The germline V end is reduced by 5 bases and the J end by 4 bases; junction bases left unmatched: 5.